The present TCR beta chain was sequenced within a study of cytomegalovirus exposure and HLA in healthy donors. General study results and limits: About 180 TCR beta chains were listed as cytomegalovirus-associated. Immune exposure data for these donors was limited to CMV serostatus.

Comments on this clone: What it binds is unknown.

The CDR3 extends over 19 amino acids. V gave up 0 bases and J gave up 2 bases; unmatched junction bases: 16. Germline CDR1 is SGHRS and CDR2 is YFSETQ. PCR was performed using 60 Vbeta and 13 Jbeta primers. Generated by immunoSEQ multiplex PCR, the TCRdb table keeps only in-frame clones and is missing some. The sample has 75,000 to 100,000 clones; the top ten hold 1.5%. The clonotype originates from a woman in her fifties or sixties in good health and CMV-seronegative. The chain is built from TRBV5-1 and TRBJ2-7; 8 positions match TRBD2. The sequencing sample was made of PBMCs. The CDR3 protein is CASSLGYGPREEETYEQYF. In nucleotides, the CDR3 is TGCGCCAGCAGCTTGGGGTACGGACCGCGGGAGGAAGAAACCTACGAGCAGTACTTC.